This T cell receptor (beta chain) was observed in a study of T cells after posttransplantation cyclophosphamide. Study-wide findings and caveats: Donor CD8+ memory clones often dominated recipient blood repertoires at later times. Blood and skin or GI T cell repertoires showed limited TRB overlap.

The germline CDR1 and CDR2 sequences are WNHNN and SYGVQD (reference sequence). CDR3 size: 13 residues. Germline trimming cut 4 bases from V and 2 bases from J; bases unmatched to any gene: 2. Comments on this clone: Its antigen is undetermined.

Method: immunoSEQ multiplex PCR; TCRdb's copy keeps in-frame clones and lacks some. The data show 50,000 to 60,000 clones, approximately 94% seen once. The rearrangement uses TRBV10-1 and TRBJ2-7, with TRBD1 matching 7 bases. This sequence originates from a woman aged 30 to 39 in good health and a related stem cell transplant donor. The sequenced material came from PBMCs. The CDR3 bases are TGCGCCAGCAGTGCCGACAGGGCCTACGAGCAGTACTTC. Its translation is CASSADRAYEQYF.